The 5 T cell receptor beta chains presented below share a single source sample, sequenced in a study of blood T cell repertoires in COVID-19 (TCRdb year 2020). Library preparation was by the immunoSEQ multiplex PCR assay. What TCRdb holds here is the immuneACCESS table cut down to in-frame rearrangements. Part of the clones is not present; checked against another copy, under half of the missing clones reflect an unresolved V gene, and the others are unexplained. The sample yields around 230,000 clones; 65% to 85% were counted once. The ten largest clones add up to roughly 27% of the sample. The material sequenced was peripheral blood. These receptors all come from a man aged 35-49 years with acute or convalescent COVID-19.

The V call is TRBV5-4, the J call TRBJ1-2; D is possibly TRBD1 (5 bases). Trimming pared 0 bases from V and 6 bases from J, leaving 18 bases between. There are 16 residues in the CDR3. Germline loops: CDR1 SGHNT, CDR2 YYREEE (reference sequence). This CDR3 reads CASSLAEDQGLNGYTF. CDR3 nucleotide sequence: TGTGCCAGCAGCTTGGCCGAGGATCAGGGATTGAATGGCTACACCTTC.

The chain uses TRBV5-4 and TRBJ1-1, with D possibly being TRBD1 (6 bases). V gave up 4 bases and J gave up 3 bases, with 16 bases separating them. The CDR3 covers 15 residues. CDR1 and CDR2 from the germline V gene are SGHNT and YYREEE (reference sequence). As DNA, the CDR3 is TGTGCCAGCAGCCTGATGGGTCGGACAGACACTGAAGCTTTCTTT. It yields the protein CASSLMGRTDTEAFF.

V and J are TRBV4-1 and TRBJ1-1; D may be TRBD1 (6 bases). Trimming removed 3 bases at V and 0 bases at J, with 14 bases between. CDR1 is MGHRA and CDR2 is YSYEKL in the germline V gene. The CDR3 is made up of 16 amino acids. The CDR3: CASSHLLRGLNTEAFF. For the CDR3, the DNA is TGCGCCAGCAGCCACCTACTAAGGGGGTTGAACACTGAAGCTTTCTTT.

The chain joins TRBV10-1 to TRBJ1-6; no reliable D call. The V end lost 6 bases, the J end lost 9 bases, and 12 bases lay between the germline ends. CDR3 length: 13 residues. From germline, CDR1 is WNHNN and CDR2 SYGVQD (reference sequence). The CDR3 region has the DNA TGCGCCAGCAGCGAGGCGCGTGGTTCACCCCTCCACTTT. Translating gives CASSEARGSPLHF.

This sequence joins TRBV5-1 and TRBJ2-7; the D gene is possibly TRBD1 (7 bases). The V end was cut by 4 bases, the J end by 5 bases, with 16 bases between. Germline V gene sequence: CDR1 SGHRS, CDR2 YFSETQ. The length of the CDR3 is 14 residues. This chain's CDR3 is CASSRKEGAHEQYF. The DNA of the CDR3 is TGCGCCAGCAGCAGAAAGGAGGGGGCCCACGAGCAGTACTTC.